Described below is a single T cell receptor beta chain sequence and its context. Its specificity is unknown. This sample is part of a study of radiation and T cells in renal cell carcinoma. General study points: In blood, top tumor clones expanded by 2 weeks, shrinking by 4.

The CDR3 is 13 amino acids. Trimming removed 4 bases at V and 4 bases at J, with 13 bases between. Germline V gene sequence: CDR1 GTSNPN, CDR2 SVGIG (reference sequence). The time point here: blood 4 weeks post-SBRT, at nephrectomy. The treatment denotes: 15 Gy SBRT to primary tumor, nephrectomy 4 weeks later. Nephrectomy followed 15 Gy stereotactic body radiation by 4 weeks. Blood was sampled at baseline, 2 weeks and 4 weeks after SBRT. Profiling relied on immunoSEQ multiplex PCR, and the TCRdb table lists in-frame clones only, not all of them. The table includes about 83,000 clones, around four fifths detected once.

This chain joins TRBV30 and TRBJ1-2, with D perhaps matching TRBD1 (5 bases). The source is a woman between 55 and 75 years old with renal cell carcinoma. Sequences were derived from blood, sampled from a patient whose treatment included radiotherapy and nephrectomy. CDR3 bases: TGTGCCTGGACCCCCCGGGGGGTCTATGGCTACACCTTC. Translation: CAWTPRGVYGYTF.